The rows below give T cell receptor beta chains drawn from one sample of a study of blood T cell repertoires in COVID-19. Sequencing was performed with immunoSEQ multiplex PCR; in TCRdb, only in-frame clones are kept and a portion is missing. The sample has 50,000 to 60,000 clones; roughly 80% are singletons. Source material: peripheral blood. The receptors were gathered from a man older than 75 with COVID-19, enrolled during active disease. Each CDR3 is given with its conserved first and last residue. Each record gives: J gene, V gene, clone size, D gene, CDR3 protein, CDR3 DNA. The D gene is left open where the match is weak. For some rows the clone size is stated as once, few or many, or as a class when expanded; others skip it.

J: TRBJ1-5; V: TRBV5-1; size: -; D: -; CDR3: CASSLTGNSNQPQHF; DNA: TGCGCCAGCAGCTTGACCGGTAATAGCAATCAGCCCCAGCATTTT
J: TRBJ1-1; V: TRBV6-5; size: -; D: TRBD1; CDR3: CASSYGQGNTEAFF; DNA: TGTGCCAGCAGTTACGGACAGGGGAACACTGAAGCTTTCTTT
J: TRBJ1-2; V: TRBV20-1; size: -; D: -; CDR3: CSAPSGYGYTF; DNA: TGCAGTGCTCCATCAGGGTACGGCTACACCTTC
J: TRBJ1-1; V: TRBV6-2/TRBV6-3; size: few; D: TRBD1; CDR3: CASSNGVGTENTEAFF; DNA: TGTGCCAGCAGTAACGGGGTTGGGACAGAGAACACTGAAGCTTTCTTT
J: TRBJ1-5; V: TRBV24-1; size: -; D: TRBD1; CDR3: CATSDVTGTWDQPQHF; DNA: TGTGCCACCAGTGATGTGACAGGGACCTGGGATCAGCCCCAGCATTTT
J: TRBJ1-1; V: TRBV6-4; size: -; D: -; CDR3: CASKDSEVNTEAFF; DNA: TGTGCCAGCAAAGACAGCGAAGTGAACACTGAAGCTTTCTTT
J: TRBJ2-1; V: TRBV4-3; size: -; D: TRBD2; CDR3: CASSQVRTSGRQYNEQFF; DNA: TGCGCCAGCAGCCAAGTTAGGACTAGCGGGAGGCAATACAATGAGCAGTTCTTC
J: TRBJ1-1; V: TRBV9; size: -; D: TRBD1; CDR3: CASSVRQGGNTEAFF; DNA: TGTGCCAGCAGCGTCCGACAGGGGGGTAACACTGAAGCTTTCTTT
J: TRBJ1-4; V: TRBV6-5; size: -; D: -; CDR3: CASSYSSVENEKLFF; DNA: TGTGCCAGCAGTTACTCATCGGTAGAGAATGAAAAACTGTTTTTT
J: TRBJ2-3; V: TRBV11-3; size: once; D: -; CDR3: CASSYPPGDTQYF; DNA: TGTGCCAGCAGCTACCCACCCGGGGATACGCAGTATTTT
J: TRBJ1-1; V: TRBV19; size: -; D: -; CDR3: CATSPGYTEAFF; DNA: TGTGCCACCTCTCCGGGGTACACTGAAGCTTTCTTT
J: TRBJ2-1; V: TRBV6-2/TRBV6-3; size: -; D: -; CDR3: CASSSLAAERSHEQFF; DNA: TGTGCCAGCAGTTCGCTCGCGGCCGAAAGGTCGCATGAGCAGTTCTTC
J: TRBJ2-2; V: TRBV28; size: few; D: TRBD2; CDR3: CATTVAGGNTGELFF; DNA: TGTGCCACCACCGTAGCGGGGGGGAACACCGGGGAGCTGTTTTTT
J: TRBJ2-1; V: TRBV5-1; size: -; D: -; CDR3: CASSLTVGDSGSYNEQFF; DNA: TGCGCCAGCAGCTTGACCGTGGGGGACAGCGGGAGCTACAATGAGCAGTTCTTC
J: TRBJ1-1; V: TRBV5-1; size: -; D: -; CDR3: CASSLDRAITEAFF; DNA: TGCGCCAGCAGCTTGGACAGGGCTATAACTGAAGCTTTCTTT
J: TRBJ1-1; V: TRBV2; size: few; D: -; CDR3: CASSESTTEAFF; DNA: TGTGCCAGCAGTGAATCTACCACTGAAGCTTTCTTT
J: TRBJ2-1; V: TRBV5-1; size: -; D: -; CDR3: CASSFEQLYNEQFF; DNA: TGCGCCAGCAGCTTTGAGCAACTCTACAATGAGCAGTTCTTC
J: TRBJ2-5; V: TRBV7-7; size: -; D: TRBD2; CDR3: CASSQGLAGRQETQYF; DNA: TGTGCCAGCAGCCAGGGACTAGCGGGGAGACAAGAGACCCAGTACTTC
J: TRBJ2-4; V: TRBV5-1; size: -; D: -; CDR3: CASSLAGGTGERLAKNIQYF; DNA: TGCGCCAGCAGCTTGGCCGGGGGGACAGGTGAACGCCTAGCCAAAAACATTCAGTACTTC
J: TRBJ1-1; V: TRBV7-6; size: few; D: TRBD1; CDR3: CASSPGQGVTEAFF; DNA: TGTGCCAGCAGCCCCGGACAGGGAGTCACTGAAGCTTTCTTT